This TCR beta chain was profiled in a study of cytomegalovirus exposure and HLA in healthy donors. Study-wide points: Most subjects had HLA-A and HLA-B alleles reportedly predicted accurately by TCR beta sequences. The study designated fewer than 200 TCR beta chains cytomegalovirus-associated. Within an earlier analysis, most TCR beta V segments proved productive either about 87% or about 30% of the time.

13 Jbeta primers and 60 Vbeta primers were used for the PCR. Sequenced by immunoSEQ multiplex PCR; TCRdb stores in-frame clones only, minus some. Of approximately 100,000 clones listed, 70% to 85% are singletons. As for this clone: Its antigen is as yet unknown.

With V trimmed by 0 bases and J by 2 bases, 1 base remained unmatched. The CDR3 covers 15 residues. Germline V CDR1 and CDR2: MNHNS, SASEGT. The chain uses TRBV6-1 and TRBJ2-5; 9 bases fit TRBD2. Sequenced input: PBMCs. This TCR came from a woman between 40 and 55 years old in good health and CMV-seronegative. CDR3: CASSEASGGQETQYF. CDR3 nucleotide sequence: TGTGCCAGCAGTGAAGCTAGCGGGGGACAAGAGACCCAGTACTTC.